Below, 19 T cell receptor beta chains from the same sample are listed, as sequenced in a study of blood T cell repertoires in COVID-19. The protocol was immunoSEQ multiplex PCR, while the TCRdb copy is restricted to in-frame clones and leaves out a portion. Among 140,000 to 150,000 clones, 65% to 80% were seen once, and the ten largest hold 4.2%. The material sequenced was peripheral blood. These receptors were taken from a man in his 60s with acute or convalescent COVID-19.

V is TRBV18 and J is TRBJ2-5; no clear D gene. Trimming removed 6 bases from V and 4 bases from J, with 21 bases in between. Germline CDR1 is KGHSH and CDR2 is LQKENI. The CDR3 consists of 16 residues. Here the CDR3 DNA reads TGTGCCAGCTCCCCCGGGTTTATCGGTGTAAGAGAGACCCAGTACTTC. Residues: CASSPGFIGVRETQYF.

The chain uses TRBV6-5 and TRBJ2-5; no firm D call. The germline gives CDR1 MNHEY, CDR2 SVGAGI. There are 14 residues in the CDR3. Trimming cost V 7 bases and J 5 bases, with 17 bases left between them. The CDR3 region has the DNA TGTGCCAGCATTACCCACTTTTCAATTGAGACCCAGTACTTC. Translated, it gives CASITHFSIETQYF.

The rearrangement joins TRBV19 to TRBJ2-3; 9 bases agree with TRBD2. Germline V gene sequence: CDR1 LNHDA, CDR2 SQIVND (reference sequence). The CDR3 runs to 16 residues. V shed 3 bases and J 4 bases; nucleotides not matched to a gene: 8. The CDR3 nucleotides are TGTGCCAGTAGTATTGCGGGAGGGAACCCTCCAGATACGCAGTATTTT. The encoded protein is CASSIAGGNPPDTQYF.

The table lists this clone with a count of one. The chain links TRBV24-1 to TRBJ2-3; 11 bases map to TRBD1. This CDR3 comprises 17 residues. Looked up from germline, CDR1 is KGHDR and CDR2 is SFDVKD. Trimming cost V 2 bases and J 3 bases; bases outside gene matches: 6. CDR3 coding DNA: TGTGCCACCAGTGATTGGACAGGGGGCCCTGGGACAGATACGCAGTATTTT. This gives the protein CATSDWTGGPGTDTQYF.

Notes on this clone: Germline is not matched at one junction end, which may reflect a read error. The chain couples TRBV12-3 or TRBV12-4 to TRBJ2-7, with TRBD1 identical over 8 bases. The CDR3 loop spans 12 amino acids. The CDR3 loop is CASSFGRQGLAF. For the CDR3, the DNA is TGTGCCAGCAGTTTCGGGAGACAGGGGCTTGCATTC.

The genes are TRBV18 and TRBJ2-2; 7 nucleotides align to TRBD1. The CDR3 is 16 amino acids. V lost 4 bases and J lost 4; bases outside the gene matches: 9. Germline values: CDR1 KGHSH, CDR2 LQKENI. CDR3 DNA: TGTGCCAGCTCACGTCGACAGGGTCAAAGCACCGGGGAGCTGTTTTTT. As protein: CASSRRQGQSTGELFF.

The chain uses TRBV19 and TRBJ1-1; maybe TRBD1 (6 bases). Germline loops: CDR1 LNHDA, CDR2 SQIVND (reference sequence). The CDR3 covers 14 residues. V was clipped by 1 base and J by 10 bases, with 16 bases between them. The CDR3 region is CASSIVGGRWGAFF. The CDR3 bases are TGTGCCAGTAGTATAGTAGGGGGACGTTGGGGAGCTTTCTTT.

V and J are TRBV27 and TRBJ2-1; perhaps TRBD2 as D (6 bases). V was cut by 2 bases and J by 0 bases, with 11 bases left in between. Germline assignment: CDR1 MNHEY and CDR2 SMNVEV (reference sequence). The CDR3 length is 16 residues. CDR3: CASSLGRDSSYNEQFF. The CDR3 DNA reads as TGTGCCAGCAGTTTAGGGCGGGACTCCTCCTACAATGAGCAGTTCTTC.

This CDR3 is CASSLRLSGQETQYF. The CDR3 nucleotides read TGTGCCAGCAGCTTGCGGCTTAGCGGACAAGAGACCCAGTACTTC. The chain links TRBV5-4 to TRBJ2-5; maybe TRBD2 (6 bases). Per germline, CDR1 SGHNT and CDR2 YYREEE (reference sequence). CDR3 length equals 15 residues. V was clipped by 1 base and J by 2 bases, with 12 bases between them. Using reference TRBV5-4 and TRBJ2-5 for the parts outside the CDR3, the full variable domain is ETGVTQSPTHLIKTRGQQVTLRCSSQSGHNTVSWYQQALGQGPQFIFQYYREEENGRGNFPPRFSGLQFPNYSSELNVNALELDDSALYLCASSLRLSGQETQYFGPGTRLLVL.

The chain joins TRBV5-4 to TRBJ1-1, with a weak D call TRBD1 (6 bases). The length of the CDR3 is 14 residues. Trimming stripped 3 bases from V and 6 bases from J, with 15 bases between. Per germline, CDR1 SGHNT and CDR2 YYREEE (reference sequence). CDR3 coding DNA: TGTGCCAGCAGCTGGTGGGGGCGAGGCTCTGAAGCTTTCTTT. Its protein is CASSWWGRGSEAFF.

The chain joins TRBV9 to TRBJ2-2; D possibly corresponds to TRBD1 (6 bases). The CDR3 spans 15 residues. Germline V gene sequence: CDR1 SGDLS, CDR2 YYNGEE. Trimming cost V 4 bases and J 3 bases, with 13 bases left between them. CDR3 sequence reads: CASSPLTGYTGELFF. The CDR3 nucleotides are TGTGCCAGCAGCCCGTTGACAGGTTACACCGGGGAGCTGTTTTTT. The variable domain in full, completed from reference TRBV9 and TRBJ2-2, reads DSGVTQTPKHLITATGQRVTLRCSPRSGDLSVYWYQQSLDQGLQFLIQYYNGEERAKGNILERFSAQQFPDLHSELNLSSLELGDSALYFCASSPLTGYTGELFFGEGSRLTVL.

The rearrangement uses TRBV18 and TRBJ2-3, with a possible D match to TRBD1 (5 bases). Trimming shortened V by 1 base and J by 2 bases, and 10 bases separated the two germline ends. This CDR3 contains 15 residues. Per germline, CDR1 KGHSH and CDR2 LQKENI. The CDR3 DNA is TGTGCCAGCTCACCACGGGGCGGATCCACAGATACGCAGTATTTT. Its protein is CASSPRGGSTDTQYF.

This chain uses TRBV7-2 with TRBJ1-2; 10 positions agree with TRBD1. Losses at the gene ends were 8 bases for V and 4 bases for J; bases not matched to a gene: 10. Germline CDR1 is SGHTA and CDR2 is FQGNSA. The CDR3 has 15 residues. The DNA for the CDR3 is TGTGCCAGCGTTACGGGGGGACAGGGGCCCTATGGCTACACCTTC. It specifies CASVTGGQGPYGYTF.

This chain uses TRBV7-8 with TRBJ2-7; 8 bases are shared with TRBD2. V shed 5 bases, J shed 3 bases, and the junction held 3 bases outside the gene matches. This CDR3 has 13 residues. Looked up from germline, CDR1 is SGHVS and CDR2 is FQNEAQ. CDR3 protein: CASSVSGSYEQYF. CDR3 in DNA: TGTGCCAGCAGCGTCAGCGGGAGCTACGAGCAGTACTTC. Drawing the rest from reference TRBV7-8 and TRBJ2-7, the complete variable domain is GAGVSQSPRYKVAKRGQDVALRCDPISGHVSLFWYQQALGQGPEFLTYFQNEAQLDKSGLPSDRFFAERPEGSVSTLKIQRTQQEDSAVYLCASSVSGSYEQYFGPGTRLTVT.

The chain carries TRBV30 and TRBJ2-7, with D perhaps matching TRBD1 (5 bases). The germline V gene has CDR1 GTSNPN and CDR2 SVGIG (reference sequence). This CDR3 has 12 residues. Trimming removed 7 bases from V and 1 base from J, with 11 bases in between. CDR3 amino acids: CASQQDSYEQYF. CDR3 coding DNA: TGTGCCTCACAACAGGATTCCTACGAGCAGTACTTC.

The chain joins TRBV7-6 to TRBJ2-1; unclear D gene. With 1 base removed from V and 0 bases from J, the gap between germline ends came to 7 bases. Per the germline V gene, CDR1 is SGHVS and CDR2 is FNYEAQ. The CDR3 is 15 amino acids. CDR3 region: CASSLEPSSYNEQFF. Here the CDR3 DNA reads TGTGCCAGCAGCTTAGAACCGAGCTCCTACAATGAGCAGTTCTTC. The full variable domain, completed using reference TRBV7-6 and TRBJ2-1, is GAGVSQSPRYKVTKRGQDVALRCDPISGHVSLYWYRQALGQGPEFLTYFNYEAQQDKSGLPNDRFSAERPEGSISTLTIQRTEQRDSAMYRCASSLEPSSYNEQFFGPGTRLTVL.

The CDR3 protein is CASTSRGGASTDTQYF. CDR3 in DNA: TGTGCCAGTACTTCTCGGGGGGGGGCATCTACAGATACGCAGTATTTT. This chain links TRBV19 with TRBJ2-3; 8 nucleotides agree with TRBD2. Germline assignment: CDR1 LNHDA and CDR2 SQIVND (reference sequence). V lost 7 bases to trimming and J lost 3 bases; unmatched junction nucleotides: 12. CDR3 length: 16 amino acids.

The chain couples TRBV6-1 to TRBJ1-6; D remains unclear. Germline V CDR1 and CDR2: MNHNS, SASEGT. V was cut by 2 bases and J by 15 bases, with 11 bases left in between. The CDR3 extends over 12 amino acids. CDR3 sequence (DNA): TGTGCCAGCAGTGAATACGGGTCTTACCTCCACTTT. Encoded protein: CASSEYGSYLHF.

The chain combines TRBV6-5 with TRBJ2-1, with 8 bases identical to TRBD1. This CDR3 is built from 15 residues. Germline V gene sequence: CDR1 MNHEY, CDR2 SVGAGI. The J segment lost 10 bases and the V segment lost 6 bases, leaving 14 bases of the junction unmatched. The CDR3 loop is CASSTSDRGPGEQFF. As DNA, the CDR3 is TGTGCCAGCAGCACATCCGACAGGGGCCCCGGGGAGCAGTTCTTC.